This TCR beta chain was recorded in a study of cytomegalovirus exposure and HLA in healthy donors. General study findings and limits: Owing to their indistinguishability, certain V segments, notably TRBV6-2 and TRBV6-3, were excluded.

On this clone itself: What it binds is not known.

A multiplex PCR was run with 60 Vbeta primers and 13 Jbeta primers. The assay was immunoSEQ multiplex PCR, and TCRdb's table has in-frame clones only and misses some. The listing contains under 200,000 clones. The CDR3 extends over 12 amino acids. V lost 2 bases to trimming and J lost 6 bases, with 8 bases between them. The V gene's germline CDR1 is SEHNR and CDR2 FQNEAQ (reference sequence). The rearrangement uses TRBV7-9 and TRBJ2-7; D unclear. The sequence was obtained from a woman aged 18-35 years in good health and CMV-seropositive. The sample consisted of PBMCs. CDR3 coding DNA: TGTGCCAGCAGCTTAACAGTAGGCGAGCAGTACTTC. Protein product: CASSLTVGEQYF.